Presented here are 30 T cell receptor beta chains from one specimen sequenced in a study of response to subunit inactivated influenza vaccine. Via MiXCR, TCRdb re-called the RT-PCR reads, giving one row per CDR3 protein. The sample lists 400,000 to 550,000 distinct CDR3 sequences; roughly 27% were seen once. The sample in question was CD4+ T cells sorted from PBMCs, obtained approximately 5 days after vaccination. These receptor sequences come from a man over 45 who received an inactivated influenza vaccine.

In its sample, this clonotype was seen many times. The CDR3 reads CSVDEGMRTEAFF. For the CDR3, the DNA is TGCAGCGTTGACGAGGGGATGCGCACTGAAGCTTTCTTT. The chain is built from TRBV29-1 and TRBJ1-1; a possible D gene is TRBD1 (5 bases). Trimming took off 3 bases at V and 4 bases at J, with 12 bases between the two ends. In germline, CDR1 is SQVTM, CDR2 ANQGSEA. CDR3 length equals 13 residues.

In this sample, this clonotype turned up once. V and J are TRBV27 and TRBJ1-1; D is unclear. The CDR3 spans 12 residues. In germline, CDR1 is MNHEY, CDR2 SMNVEV (reference sequence). V was pared by 6 bases and J by 0 bases, with 5 bases between. The CDR3 DNA sequence: TGTGCCAGCAGGGGGATGAACACTGAAGCTTTCTTT. This codes for CASRGMNTEAFF.

This clonotype has at least ten counts. This sequence joins TRBV11-2 and TRBJ2-5, with TRBD2 matching 7 bases. The CDR3 spans 16 residues. Germline V gives CDR1 SGHAT, CDR2 FQNNGV. V lost 4 bases to trimming and J lost 1 base; unmatched junction nucleotides: 9. The chain's CDR3 is CASSSLGGGVQETQYF. DNA of the CDR3: TGTGCCAGCAGCTCCCTAGGCGGGGGAGTCCAAGAGACCCAGTACTTC.

V gene TRBV3-1 combines with J gene TRBJ2-1, with 13 bases aligning to TRBD2. The CDR3 totals 14 residues. Trimming took 6 bases from V and 5 from J; bases not matched to a gene: 1. Germline V lookup: CDR1 LGHDT, CDR2 YNNKEL (reference sequence). The CDR3 sequence is CASRGTSGNNEQFF. In DNA, the CDR3 is TGTGCCAGCAGGGGGACTAGCGGGAACAATGAGCAGTTCTTC.

The chain joins TRBV20-1 to TRBJ2-1, with TRBD1 as a possible D gene (5 bases). From germline, CDR1 is DFQATT and CDR2 SNEGSKA (reference sequence). With 1 base removed from V and 3 bases from J, the gap between germline ends came to 16 bases. This CDR3 is 16 amino acids long. Here the CDR3 reads CSARAFSTEFYNEQFF. CDR3 bases: TGCAGTGCTAGAGCCTTTTCGACAGAATTCTACAATGAGCAGTTCTTC.

For this clonotype: One end of the junction is discordant with germline, which a read error may explain. The V call is TRBV6-5, the J call TRBJ2-1; TRBD2 is a possible D gene (6 bases). CDR1 is MNHEY, CDR2 SVGAGI, per germline. The CDR3 has 15 residues. The CDR3 DNA sequence: TGTGCCAGCAGTTCCGGGCGGAGGGTACGCAATGAGCAGCCCTTC. Translation gives CASSSGRRVRNEQPF.

J is TRBJ2-2 and V is TRBV7-3; D is uncertain. Germline V gene lookup returns CDR1 SGHTA and CDR2 FQGTGA. CDR3 length equals 12 residues. The V and J ends lost 4 bases and 7 bases respectively, with 7 bases between them. CDR3 sequence (DNA): TGTGCCAGCAGCTCCCCCTTCGGGGAGCTGTTTTTT. Its protein product is CASSSPFGELFF. Complete variable domain (other parts from reference TRBV7-3 and TRBJ2-2): GAGVSQTPSNKVTEKGKYVELRCDPISGHTALYWYRQSLGQGPEFLIYFQGTGAADDSGLPNDRFFAVRPEGSVSTLKIQRTERGDSAVYLCASSSPFGELFFGEGSRLTVL.

This clonotype was observed a few times. The chain joins TRBV20-1 to TRBJ2-5; 16 positions agree with TRBD2. The CDR3 spans 19 residues. CDR1 DFQATT and CDR2 SNEGSKA come from the germline V gene (reference sequence). J gave up 2 bases and V 2 bases, and 11 bases lay outside the gene matches. The CDR3 sequence: CSARNLDPGLAGGQETQYF. The CDR3 DNA follows: TGCAGTGCTAGAAATCTAGACCCGGGACTAGCGGGGGGGCAAGAGACCCAGTACTTC.

This clonotype was seen only a few times. V gene TRBV20-1 combines with J gene TRBJ2-3; 8 bases match TRBD1. The CDR3 spans 14 residues. V trimming: 4 bases; J trimming: 4 bases; junction bases outside the gene matches: 7. Germline-derived CDR1 and CDR2 are DFQATT and SNEGSKA (reference sequence). The CDR3 loop is CSATRQGTADTQYF. CDR3 DNA: TGCAGTGCTACCAGACAGGGGACAGCAGATACGCAGTATTTT.

This clonotype turned up a few times. This sequence joins TRBV4-3 and TRBJ2-2; the D is unclear. Germline lookup yields CDR1 LGHNA and CDR2 YSLEER. The CDR3 runs to 14 residues. Trimming shortened V by 1 base and J by 2 bases, and 5 bases separated the two germline ends. CDR3 in DNA: TGCGCCAGCAGCCAAGCACACAACACCGGGGAGCTGTTTTTT. It translates to CASSQAHNTGELFF.

CDR3 sequence reads: CAIRTSARDTQYF. The CDR3 DNA is TGTGCCATCAGGACTAGCGCCAGGGATACGCAGTATTTT. The V gene is TRBV10-3, the J gene TRBJ2-3; 8 bases match TRBD2. Germline V CDR1 and CDR2: ENHRY, SYGVKD. V lost 6 bases and J lost 6; bases outside the gene matches: 5. The CDR3 loop spans 13 amino acids.

This sequence joins TRBV5-6 and TRBJ2-6, with D tentatively TRBD2 (5 bases). Trimming stripped 5 bases from V and 0 bases from J, with 15 bases between. The CDR3 consists of 17 residues. Per the germline V gene, CDR1 is SGHDT and CDR2 is YYEEEE. This chain's CDR3 is CASRWTVKSSGANVLTF. CDR3 nucleotides: TGTGCCAGCAGGTGGACTGTTAAAAGCTCTGGGGCCAACGTCCTGACTTTC.

This clonotype was recorded a few times. The gene calls are TRBV10-3 and TRBJ2-1, with TRBD2 identical over 11 bases. The germline V gene encodes CDR1 ENHRY and CDR2 SYGVKD. The V and J ends lost 6 bases and 0 bases, in that order; junction bases with no gene match: 4. This CDR3 is 16 amino acids long. The CDR3: CAISRLAGSSYNEQFF. In nucleotides, the CDR3 is TGTGCCATCAGCCGACTAGCGGGGAGCTCCTACAATGAGCAGTTCTTC.

V and J are TRBV20-1 and TRBJ2-7; D may be TRBD2 (6 bases). The CDR3 contains 15 residues. The ends were cut back, 1 base at V and 1 base at J, with 14 bases in the middle. Germline-derived CDR1 and CDR2 are DFQATT and SNEGSKA (reference sequence). In nucleotides, the CDR3 is TGCAGTGCTAGAGCCCCTCAGCGGGTATCCTACGAGCAGTACTTC. As protein: CSARAPQRVSYEQYF.

The rearrangement joins TRBV9 to TRBJ2-1, with 10 bases identical to TRBD2. J gave up 6 bases and V 4 bases, and 13 bases lay outside the gene matches. This CDR3 has 17 amino acids. Germline-derived CDR1 and CDR2 are SGDLS and YYNGEE. Here the CDR3 DNA reads TGTGCCAGCAGCCCCAGCCCAGCGGGAGGGCCTGTCAATGAGCAGTTCTTC. This sequence encodes CASSPSPAGGPVNEQFF.

In DNA form, the CDR3 reads TGTGCCAGCAGTCAAACCTTTTCTAGCACAGATACGCAGTATTTT. This sequence encodes CASSQTFSSTDTQYF. J is TRBJ2-3 and V is TRBV27; no clear D gene. Germline V gene lookup returns CDR1 MNHEY and CDR2 SMNVEV (reference sequence). The V end lost 5 bases, the J end lost 0 bases, and 12 bases lay between the germline ends. The CDR3 sequence is 15 residues long.

This chain joins TRBV12-3 or TRBV12-4 and TRBJ2-1; no firm D call. V lost 2 bases to trimming and J lost 3 bases, with 8 bases between them. The CDR3 is made up of 14 amino acids. As DNA, the CDR3 is TGTGCCAGCAGTTTACAGAAAGGCTACAATGAGCAGTTCTTC. Its protein product is CASSLQKGYNEQFF.

The V gene is TRBV20-1, the J gene TRBJ2-3; D assignment may be TRBD1 or TRBD2 (7 bases each). CDR1 and CDR2 (germline): DFQATT, SNEGSKA (reference sequence). This CDR3 is 14 amino acids long. CDR3 loop: CSLGGGSSTDTQYF. DNA of the CDR3: TGCAGCTTAGGGGGCGGGAGCAGCACAGATACGCAGTATTTT.

This chain links TRBV18 with TRBJ2-7, with TRBD1 matching 10 bases. V lost 6 bases and J lost 5; bases outside the gene matches: 7. From germline, CDR1 is KGHSH and CDR2 LQKENI. This CDR3 is 14 amino acids long. The CDR3 DNA is TGTGCCAGCTCCCCCGGGACAGGGGACCACGAGCAGTACTTC. It is translated as CASSPGTGDHEQYF.

The gene calls are TRBV28 and TRBJ2-1, with unresolved D. V lost 6 bases and J 8 bases, leaving 20 bases between the germline ends. Germline V gene sequence: CDR1 MDHEN, CDR2 SYDVKM. CDR3 size: 15 residues. The CDR3 sequence is CASSNGKGMEYEQFF. DNA of the CDR3: TGTGCCAGCAGCAATGGGAAGGGTATGGAATATGAGCAGTTCTTC. The full variable domain, rest sourced from reference TRBV28 and TRBJ2-1, is DVKVTQSSRYLVKRTGEKVFLECVQDMDHENMFWYRQDPGLGLRLIYFSYDVKMKEKGDIPEGYSVSREKKERFSLILESASTNQTSMYLCASSNGKGMEYEQFFGPGTRLTVL.

This clonotype turned up a few times. CDR3 protein: CASTTSGGDYGYTF. CDR3 in DNA: TGTGCCAGCACAACTTCGGGGGGCGACTATGGCTACACCTTC. The chain combines TRBV4-2 with TRBJ1-2; tentatively, D is TRBD1 (6 bases). Germline CDR1 and CDR2: LGHNA and YNFKEQ. The length of the CDR3 is 14 residues. The ends were cut back, 7 bases at V and 3 bases at J, with 15 bases in the middle.

This clonotype was counted only a few times. The chain uses TRBV4-2 and TRBJ1-4; no clear D gene. The CDR3 is made up of 15 amino acids. V gave up 0 bases and J gave up 0 bases, with 5 bases separating them. Germline loops: CDR1 LGHNA, CDR2 YNFKEQ. CDR3 coding DNA: TGTGCCAGCAGCCAAGACCACGCAACTAATGAAAAACTGTTTTTT. Protein sequence: CASSQDHATNEKLFF.

The chain employs TRBV5-6 and TRBJ2-2, with a weak D call TRBD1 (6 bases). This CDR3 is 15 amino acids long. Trimming pared 0 bases from V and 5 bases from J, leaving 11 bases between. The germline CDR1 and CDR2 sequences are SGHDT and YYEEEE. The CDR3 sequence: CASSLGTELTGELFF. Here the CDR3 DNA reads TGTGCCAGCAGCTTGGGGACAGAATTAACCGGGGAGCTGTTTTTT.

The table lists this clonotype with a few counts. The V and J genes are TRBV9 and TRBJ1-1, with TRBD1 as a possible D gene (5 bases). CDR1 is SGDLS and CDR2 is YYNGEE in the germline V gene. The ends were cut back, 2 bases at V and 1 base at J, with 9 bases in the middle. The CDR3 covers 14 residues. The CDR3 loop reads CASSVDSQNTEAFF. As DNA, the CDR3 is TGTGCCAGCAGCGTCGACAGTCAGAACACTGAAGCTTTCTTT.

This clonotype was observed a handful of times. This chain connects TRBV12-3 or TRBV12-4 to TRBJ2-7, with D possibly TRBD2 on 5 matching bases. The CDR3 is made up of 14 amino acids. V was shortened by 6 bases and J by 5 bases, with 17 bases between the two germline ends. CDR3 coding DNA: TGTGCCAGCAGCCTTAAACAACTGAGGGACGAGCAGTACTTC. Translated, it gives CASSLKQLRDEQYF.

The chain uses TRBV12-3 or TRBV12-4 and TRBJ2-3; 14 bases map to TRBD2. V shed 6 bases and J 2 bases; nucleotides not matched to a gene: 1. This CDR3 contains 15 residues. The CDR3 protein is CASRGLAGVTDTQYF. The CDR3 coding sequence is TGTGCCAGCAGGGGACTAGCGGGGGTCACAGATACGCAGTATTTT.

This clonotype was found a few times. This chain links TRBV11-2 with TRBJ2-3, with D hard to call. Germline lookup yields CDR1 SGHAT and CDR2 FQNNGV. There are 15 residues in the CDR3. Trimming took 4 bases from V and 3 from J, leaving 14 bases between them. The CDR3 here is CASSSRPPPTDTQYF. CDR3 in DNA: TGTGCCAGCAGCTCCCGACCGCCCCCTACAGATACGCAGTATTTT.

Only a few counts were recorded for this clonotype. Compared with germline, one end of the junction differs, possibly owing to a read error. The rearrangement uses TRBV5-1 and TRBJ2-3, with TRBD1 matching 9 bases. Germline V gene data show CDR1 as SGHRS and CDR2 as YFSETQ. The length of the CDR3 is 15 residues. CDR3 bases: TGCGCCAGCACCTTGGGGGACAGGGTAGGAGATACGCAGTATTTT. It encodes CASTLGDRVGDTQYF. The whole variable domain, filled in from reference TRBV5-1 and TRBJ2-3, reads KAGVTQTPRYLIKTRGQQVTLSCSPISGHRSVSWYQQTPGQGLQFLFEYFSETQRNKGNFPGRFSGRQFSNSRSEMNVSTLELGDSALYLCASTLGDRVGDTQYFGPGTRLTVL.

This clonotype has a handful of counts. This chain joins TRBV5-1 and TRBJ2-1; D ambiguous. V shed 1 base and J shed 5 bases, with 7 bases lying between them. Germline assignment: CDR1 SGHRS and CDR2 YFSETQ. There are 13 residues in the CDR3. The CDR3 protein is CASSLTQNNEQFF. CDR3 nucleotides: TGCGCCAGCAGCTTGACCCAGAACAATGAGCAGTTCTTC.

The rearrangement links TRBV18 to TRBJ2-3, with a possible D match to TRBD1 (6 bases). The CDR3 is 12 amino acids. Per the germline V gene, CDR1 is KGHSH and CDR2 is LQKENI. With 5 bases removed from V and 5 bases from J, the gap between germline ends came to 8 bases. The DNA for the CDR3 is TGTGCCAGCTCAGAAGGGGGAGATACGCAGTATTTT. Translation: CASSEGGDTQYF.